This record concerns one TCR beta chain sequence. Its antigen is not known. In germline, CDR1 is KGHDR, CDR2 SFDVKD. V lost 4 bases, J lost 4 bases, and 12 bases lay in between. The CDR3 consists of 14 residues. These data belong to a study of identical twins. TCRdb analysed the 5' RACE reads with MiXCR anew, one entry per CDR3 protein. The data contain about 250,000 distinct CDR3 sequences, 7% to 8.5% of them seen just once; the ten biggest clones take up about 5.8%. Study-wide findings and caveats: Shared out-of-frame alpha sequences (those common to twins) showed excess low generation probability. Twins' surplus sharing was weaker for beta out-of-frame sequences.

These data also featured in a second study, about yellow fever vaccine responses in identical twins.

The V gene is TRBV24-1, the J gene TRBJ1-2; D might be TRBD1 (6 bases). The TCR was taken from a woman aged 18-29 years in good health. The source material was CD8+ T cells sorted from blood. The CDR3 DNA is TGTGCCACCAGTGACCCCGGACAGACCTATGGCTACACCTTC. Translation gives CATSDPGQTYGYTF.